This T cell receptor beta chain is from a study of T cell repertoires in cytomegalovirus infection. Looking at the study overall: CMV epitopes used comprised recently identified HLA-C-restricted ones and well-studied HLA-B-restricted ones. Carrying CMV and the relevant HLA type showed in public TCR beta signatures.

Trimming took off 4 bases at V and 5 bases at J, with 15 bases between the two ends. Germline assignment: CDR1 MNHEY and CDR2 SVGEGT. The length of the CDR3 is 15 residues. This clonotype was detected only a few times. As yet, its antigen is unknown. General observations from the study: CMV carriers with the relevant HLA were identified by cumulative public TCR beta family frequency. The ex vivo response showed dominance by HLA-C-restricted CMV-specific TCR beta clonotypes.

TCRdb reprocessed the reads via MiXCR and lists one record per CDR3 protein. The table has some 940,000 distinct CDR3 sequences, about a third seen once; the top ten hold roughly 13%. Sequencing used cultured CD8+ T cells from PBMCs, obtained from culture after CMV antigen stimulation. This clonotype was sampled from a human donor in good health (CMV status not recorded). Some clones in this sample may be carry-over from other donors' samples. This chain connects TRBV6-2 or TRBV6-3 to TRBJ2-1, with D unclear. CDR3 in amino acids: CASSSPLIENNEQFF. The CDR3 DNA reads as TGTGCCAGCAGTTCTCCTTTGATCGAGAACAATGAGCAGTTCTTC.